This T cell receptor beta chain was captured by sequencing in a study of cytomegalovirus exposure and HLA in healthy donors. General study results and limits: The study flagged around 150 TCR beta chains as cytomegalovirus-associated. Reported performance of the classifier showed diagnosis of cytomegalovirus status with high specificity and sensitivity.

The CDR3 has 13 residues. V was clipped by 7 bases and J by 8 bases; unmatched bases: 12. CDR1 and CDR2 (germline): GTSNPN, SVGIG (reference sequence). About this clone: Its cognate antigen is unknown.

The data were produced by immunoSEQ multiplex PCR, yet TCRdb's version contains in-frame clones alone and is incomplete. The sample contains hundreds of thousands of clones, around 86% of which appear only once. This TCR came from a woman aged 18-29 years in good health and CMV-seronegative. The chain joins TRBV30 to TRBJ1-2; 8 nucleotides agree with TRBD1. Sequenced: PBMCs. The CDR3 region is CAYTAGGAWGYTF. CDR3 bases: TGTGCCTACACGGCAGGGGGCGCGTGGGGCTACACCTTC.